This TCR beta chain was recovered during a study of response to subunit inactivated influenza vaccine. Germline values: CDR1 LNHNV, CDR2 YYDKDF (reference sequence). CDR3 length: 16 amino acids. Trimming took off 0 bases at V and 7 bases at J, with 18 bases between the two ends. TCRdb called the RT-PCR reads again in MiXCR, with one record for every CDR3 protein. This sample yields under 200,000 distinct CDR3 sequences, of which 10% to 15% are seen a single time; approximately 30% belongs to the top ten. The same data also contributed to another study, on T cells expressing NK-cell markers. From that study: Researchers built TCR beta cDNA using 5'RACE template switching with UMIs. What restricted sorting to alpha-beta TCR T cells in several experiments was an anti-gamma-delta TCR antibody. CD8+ T cells in more than five donors included dominant NKG2C+ clonotypes at about 1.0-7.5%.

The V gene is TRBV15, the J gene TRBJ1-2; weak D call: TRBD1 (5 bases). The sequence came from a man between 50 and 59 years old who received an inactivated influenza vaccine. The sample in question was CD8+ T cells sorted from PBMCs, obtained 11 to 12 days after vaccination. Written as DNA, the CDR3 is TGTGCCACCAGCAGAGATCTTTTTACCGGTGGGGCTGGCTACACCTTC. Protein product: CATSRDLFTGGAGYTF.